This T cell receptor beta chain comes out of a study of blood T cell repertoires in COVID-19. Study-wide context: Acute and convalescent COVID-19 samples came from the United States, Italy and Spain. T cells, B-cell-depleted T cells, or PBMCs supplied cDNA or gDNA.

As processed by the authors: Nucleated cell counts were estimated from reference gene primer amplification. Here immunoSEQ multiplex PCR was the method, and the copy in TCRdb shows in-frame clones only, minus some. V and J calls and clone size are as listed in that table; D and trimming were resolved from the DNA. Here the sample spans tens of thousands of clones, 90% being singletons. Trimming cost V 6 bases and J 6 bases; bases outside gene matches: 5. Germline V gene sequence: CDR1 MNHEY, CDR2 SVGAGI. The CDR3 has 13 residues. This clone was seen just once. The rearrangement joins TRBV6-5 to TRBJ2-1; 7 nucleotides agree with TRBD1. The sequencing input was peripheral blood. This receptor was taken from a man in his 60s with acute or convalescent COVID-19. This chain's CDR3 is CASSLRQGNEQFF. The CDR3, as DNA: TGTGCCAGCAGCTTAAGACAGGGCAATGAGCAGTTCTTC.